The 27 T cell receptor beta chains in this list originate from one sample, sequenced in a study of blood T cell repertoires in COVID-19. Method: immunoSEQ multiplex PCR; TCRdb's copy keeps in-frame clones and lacks some. The table lists about 250,000 clones, approximately 86% of them singletons. The sample taken for sequencing was peripheral blood. All receptors derive from a woman aged 55-70 years who had recovered from COVID-19.

The chain uses TRBV3-1 (or the pseudogene TRBV3-2) and TRBJ2-5; 10 nucleotides match TRBD2. Germline assignment: CDR1 LGHDT and CDR2 YNNKEL (reference sequence). The CDR3 contains 21 residues. V lost 4 bases and J lost 3; bases outside the gene matches: 23. The chain's CDR3 is CASSLPARASGGVDRKETQYF. The CDR3 DNA reads TGTGCCAGCAGCCTACCGGCTCGGGCTAGCGGGGGAGTGGACAGAAAAGAGACCCAGTACTTC.

The chain combines TRBV27 with TRBJ2-1, with no clear D. V was cut by 4 bases and J by 2 bases, with 12 bases left in between. Per the germline V gene, CDR1 is MNHEY and CDR2 is SMNVEV (reference sequence). CDR3 length: 15 amino acids. The CDR3 nucleotides read TGTGCCAGCAGTTCACCCGGGTCCCCCTACAATGAGCAGTTCTTC. Protein sequence: CASSSPGSPYNEQFF.

The chain joins TRBV7-2 to TRBJ2-7; 9 bases line up with TRBD1. The CDR3 length is 14 residues. Germline V gene lookup returns CDR1 SGHTA and CDR2 FQGNSA. Germline trimming cut 5 bases from V and 6 bases from J; bases unmatched to any gene: 8. Written as DNA, the CDR3 is TGTGCCAGCAGCCGTGGGACAGGGATCGGCGAGCAGTACTTC. Its translation is CASSRGTGIGEQYF.

V and J are TRBV2 and TRBJ2-7, with TRBD2 as a possible D gene (6 bases). This CDR3 has 11 residues. CDR1 SNHLY and CDR2 FYNNEI come from the germline V gene. The V end lost 10 bases, the J end lost 2 bases, and 9 bases lay between the germline ends. In DNA, the CDR3 is TGTGCCAATGGCGGGGCCTACGAGCAGTACTTC. Protein sequence: CANGGAYEQYF.

The chain combines TRBV19 with TRBJ2-3, with TRBD2 matching 14 bases. V shed 4 bases and J 2 bases; nucleotides not matched to a gene: 14. Per germline, CDR1 LNHDA and CDR2 SQIVND (reference sequence). This CDR3 is built from 20 residues. As DNA, the CDR3 is TGTGCCAGTAGTAAAAAGGTCCCGGGACTAGCGGGGGACCCCACAGATACGCAGTATTTT. Translated: CASSKKVPGLAGDPTDTQYF.

The V and J genes are TRBV28 and TRBJ2-5; D may be TRBD1 (6 bases). The CDR3 loop spans 12 amino acids. V was trimmed by 6 bases and J by 2 bases, leaving 7 bases between them. Germline CDR1 and CDR2: MDHEN and SYDVKM. CDR3 sequence reads: CASRQGQETQYF. The CDR3 nucleotides read TGTGCCAGCAGACAGGGTCAAGAGACCCAGTACTTC.

The chain uses TRBV7-2 and TRBJ2-7; 8 bases line up with TRBD1. Losses at the gene ends were 1 base for V and 4 bases for J; bases not matched to a gene: 3. CDR1 is SGHTA and CDR2 is FQGNSA in the germline V gene. CDR3 length: 14 amino acids. The CDR3 region has the DNA TGTGCCAGCAGCTTAGTAACAGGGGGGTACGAGCAGTACTTC. This codes for CASSLVTGGYEQYF.

The chain carries TRBV7-2 and TRBJ2-5; TRBD2 aligns across 9 bases. Germline CDR1 and CDR2: SGHTA and FQGNSA. Trimming at V came to 3 bases and at J to 5 bases, leaving 13 bases not matched to a gene. The CDR3 runs 17 residues. The CDR3 here is CASSFSIQAGGGETQYF. DNA of the CDR3: TGTGCCAGCAGCTTTTCTATTCAAGCGGGGGGCGGTGAGACCCAGTACTTC.

J is TRBJ1-2 and V is TRBV7-2; D gene ambiguous. The CDR3 is 12 amino acids. V was cut by 5 bases and J by 6 bases, with 10 bases left in between. Germline CDR1 SGHTA, CDR2 FQGNSA. CDR3 residues: CASSGGSDGYTF. CDR3 DNA: TGTGCCAGCAGCGGCGGGAGCGATGGCTACACCTTC.

The CDR3 coding sequence is TGTGCCAGCAGCTTGACAGGGGGCTTCACTGAAGCTTTCTTT. Encoded protein: CASSLTGGFTEAFF. The chain combines TRBV7-2 with TRBJ1-1; the match to TRBD1 covers 10 bases. Germline V gene lookup returns CDR1 SGHTA and CDR2 FQGNSA. V gave up 3 bases and J gave up 4 bases; unmatched junction bases: 2. The CDR3 is made up of 14 amino acids.

The genes are TRBV13 and TRBJ1-6, with a weak D call TRBD1 (5 bases). Germline CDR1 reads PRHDT; CDR2 reads FYEKMQ (reference sequence). Trimming shortened V by 3 bases and J by 10 bases, and 13 bases separated the two germline ends. This CDR3 is 14 amino acids long. The CDR3 protein is CASSFLREGSPLHF. CDR3 nucleotides: TGTGCCAGCAGCTTTTTAAGGGAGGGGTCACCCCTCCACTTT.

The V gene is TRBV27, the J gene TRBJ1-2; a weak D match, TRBD1 (5 bases). CDR3 length: 15 residues. V lost 3 bases and J lost 4, with 15 bases in between. The germline gives CDR1 MNHEY, CDR2 SMNVEV (reference sequence). The CDR3 sequence: CASSFEEGGAYGYTF. The CDR3 DNA is TGTGCCAGCAGTTTTGAGGAGGGTGGGGCCTATGGCTACACCTTC.

The V call is TRBV3-1 (or the pseudogene TRBV3-2), the J call TRBJ2-7; 8 bases line up with TRBD1. The CDR3 is 13 residues long. V lost 6 bases, J lost 5 bases, and 6 bases stayed unmatched. CDR1 is LGHDT and CDR2 is YNNKEL in the germline V gene (reference sequence). As DNA, the CDR3 is TGTGCCAGCAGACAGGGGGGCTTCCACGAGCAGTACTTC. Translated, it gives CASRQGGFHEQYF.

This chain connects TRBV7-9 to TRBJ1-2, with TRBD1 matching over 10 bases. Germline trimming cut 1 base from V and 4 bases from J; bases unmatched to any gene: 6. The germline V gene has CDR1 SEHNR and CDR2 FQNEAQ (reference sequence). The CDR3 totals 16 residues. The CDR3 nucleotides are TGTGCCAGCAGCTTAGGACAGGGGGCTTATGCCTATGGCTACACCTTC. Translated, it gives CASSLGQGAYAYGYTF.

The chain recombines TRBV18 with TRBJ2-5, with D unclear. The germline CDR1 and CDR2 sequences are KGHSH and LQKENI. Deletions cut 6 bases from V and 4 bases from J, with 15 bases between. The CDR3 runs 14 residues. CDR3 amino acids: CASSPPVGRETQYF. The CDR3 nucleotides are TGTGCCAGCTCCCCCCCGGTGGGCAGAGAGACCCAGTACTTC.

This clone was seen a handful of times. Within the sample, other DNA sequences also encode this same CDR3. V usage is TRBV5-1 and J usage is TRBJ1-1; D unclear. The CDR3 loop spans 14 amino acids. Germline CDR1 SGHRS, CDR2 YFSETQ. V lost 2 bases, J lost 5 bases, and 13 bases lay in between. CDR3 nucleotides: TGCGCCAGCAGCTTAGGCGGGCTGGGGACTGAAGCTTTCTTT. It codes for CASSLGGLGTEAFF.

The chain has TRBV7-2 and TRBJ2-1; a possible D gene is TRBD1 (5 bases). Germline V gene lookup returns CDR1 SGHTA and CDR2 FQGNSA. The germline V and J ends were trimmed by 1 base and 5 bases, with 12 bases remaining between them. This CDR3 is 15 amino acids long. The CDR3 DNA reads TGTGCCAGCAGCTTAGTGGTAGGGGAAAACAATGAGCAGTTCTTC. Protein product: CASSLVVGENNEQFF.

The CDR3 nucleotides read TGTGCCAGCAGCTTAACGGAGGGGGCCACTGAAGCTTTCTTT. Translated, it gives CASSLTEGATEAFF. The chain has TRBV7-3 and TRBJ1-1, with 7 bases identical to TRBD1. The germline gives CDR1 SGHTA, CDR2 FQGTGA. This CDR3 spans 14 amino acids. Losses at the gene ends were 0 bases for V and 4 bases for J; bases not matched to a gene: 2.

The CDR3 loop is CASSQDPFRDREIQPQHF. Written as DNA, the CDR3 is TGTGCCAGCAGCCAAGATCCGTTCCGGGACAGGGAAATTCAGCCCCAGCATTTT. The chain combines TRBV3-1 (or the pseudogene TRBV3-2) with TRBJ1-5; 9 bases line up with TRBD1. CDR3 length: 18 amino acids. Germline trimming cut 0 bases from V and 6 bases from J; bases unmatched to any gene: 12. The germline gives CDR1 LGHDT, CDR2 YNNKEL (reference sequence).

This chain connects TRBV7-8 to TRBJ2-7; the D gene is possibly TRBD2 (6 bases). Trimming took 7 bases from V and 4 from J, leaving 20 bases between them. This CDR3 comprises 15 residues. Germline V lookup: CDR1 SGHVS, CDR2 FQNEAQ. The CDR3 DNA sequence: TGTGCCAGCACCATAGGAAGGGGAGGAAGGTACGAGCAGTACTTC. Protein sequence: CASTIGRGGRYEQYF. Full variable domain (outside the CDR3, taken from reference TRBV7-8 and TRBJ2-7): GAGVSQSPRYKVAKRGQDVALRCDPISGHVSLFWYQQALGQGPEFLTYFQNEAQLDKSGLPSDRFFAERPEGSVSTLKIQRTQQEDSAVYLCASTIGRGGRYEQYFGPGTRLTVT.

The chain is built from TRBV12-3 or TRBV12-4 and TRBJ1-2; D is perhaps TRBD1 (5 bases). Trimming left V 7 bases short and J 8 bases short, with 11 bases between. The CDR3 contains 11 residues. The CDR3 loop reads CASMMGPGYTF. The CDR3 DNA follows: TGTGCCAGCATGATGGGGCCGGGCTACACCTTC.

The CDR3 here is CASSQGRGFRSPLHF. The DNA for the CDR3 is TGTGCCAGCAGCCAAGGTCGGGGTTTTCGTTCACCCCTCCACTTT. The chain uses TRBV4-2 and TRBJ1-6; D call uncertain. The V and J ends lost 1 base and 9 bases respectively, with 13 bases between them. This CDR3 region has 15 residues. Looked up from germline, CDR1 is LGHNA and CDR2 is YNFKEQ.

The J gene is TRBJ1-6, the V gene TRBV10-3; TRBD1 matches 7 bases. Germline assignment: CDR1 ENHRY and CDR2 SYGVKD. Trimming took 6 bases from V and 8 from J; bases not matched to a gene: 13. The CDR3 runs 16 residues. CDR3 region: CAISFTGASGDSPLHF. CDR3 nucleotides: TGTGCCATCAGCTTTACAGGGGCCTCGGGAGATTCACCCCTCCACTTT.

The table lists this clone with a few counts. The chain combines TRBV27 with TRBJ1-6, with 8 bases matching TRBD1. V was pared by 5 bases and J by 15 bases, with 18 bases of the junction left unmatched. The CDR3 extends over 16 amino acids. Germline CDR1 is MNHEY and CDR2 is SMNVEV (reference sequence). CDR3 sequence (DNA): TGTGCCAGCAGTAGTAAACGACAGGGGCGACTCAGGGACCTCCACTTT. This codes for CASSSKRQGRLRDLHF.

The chain employs TRBV7-2 and TRBJ1-3; no firm D call. In germline, CDR1 is SGHTA, CDR2 FQGNSA. This CDR3 contains 16 residues. V was pared by 1 base and J by 1 base, with 11 bases between. For the CDR3, the DNA is TGTGCCAGCAGCTTAGTTGAGGGAGGATCTGGAAACACCATATATTTT. Amino acid sequence: CASSLVEGGSGNTIYF.

The gene calls are TRBV3-1 (or the pseudogene TRBV3-2) and TRBJ1-3; D might be TRBD1 (6 bases). Germline loops: CDR1 LGHDT, CDR2 YNNKEL (reference sequence). Trimming took 8 bases from V and 8 from J, leaving 19 bases between them. The CDR3 runs to 14 residues. The CDR3 here is CASATEQGGDTIYF. CDR3 nucleotides: TGTGCCAGCGCCACCGAACAAGGGGGGGACACCATATATTTT.

The V and J genes are TRBV5-1 and TRBJ2-2; 7 bases align to TRBD1. Germline V gene lookup returns CDR1 SGHRS and CDR2 YFSETQ. The CDR3 is 15 residues long. V was clipped by 7 bases and J by 0 bases; unmatched bases: 6. Here the CDR3 DNA reads TGCGCCAGCGGGAACAGGGGCGCGAACACCGGGGAGCTGTTTTTT. It is translated as CASGNRGANTGELFF.